This T cell receptor (beta chain) was documented in a study of cytomegalovirus exposure and HLA in healthy donors. This CDR3 has 12 residues. Germline V CDR1 and CDR2: SGHNT, YYREEE (reference sequence). V was shortened by 0 bases and J by 5 bases, with 5 bases between the two germline ends. Findings and caveats of the study: Later on, a genetic analysis was performed. It linked a missense variant in DCLRE1C with V- and J-gene trimming of TCR beta. The authors assumed roughly uniform sequencing depth across donors for presence/absence analyses.

As concerns this clone: Its antigen is not known.

It was with 60 Vbeta and 13 Jbeta primers that the PCR ran. Generated by immunoSEQ multiplex PCR, the TCRdb table keeps only in-frame clones and is missing some. The repertoire includes about 160,000 clones, 76% of them detected once, and about 0.8% sits in the top ten. The chain recombines TRBV5-4 with TRBJ1-1; D not certain. The sequencing sample was made of PBMCs. This clonotype originated in a female donor in good health and CMV-seronegative. The CDR3 DNA reads as TGTGCCAGCAGCTTGGGCAGGACTGAAGCTTTCTTT. This translates into CASSLGRTEAFF.